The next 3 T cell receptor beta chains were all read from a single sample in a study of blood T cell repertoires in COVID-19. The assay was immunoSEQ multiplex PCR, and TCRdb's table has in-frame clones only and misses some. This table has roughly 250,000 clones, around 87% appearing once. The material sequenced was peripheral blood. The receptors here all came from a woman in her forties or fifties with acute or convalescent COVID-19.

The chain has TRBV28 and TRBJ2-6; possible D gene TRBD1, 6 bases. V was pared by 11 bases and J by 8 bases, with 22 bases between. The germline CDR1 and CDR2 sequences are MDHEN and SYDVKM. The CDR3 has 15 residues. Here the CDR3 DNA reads TGTGCCTCCTTTTTCCGGGGCGACAGGACCAACGTCCTGACTTTC. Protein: CASFFRGDRTNVLTF.

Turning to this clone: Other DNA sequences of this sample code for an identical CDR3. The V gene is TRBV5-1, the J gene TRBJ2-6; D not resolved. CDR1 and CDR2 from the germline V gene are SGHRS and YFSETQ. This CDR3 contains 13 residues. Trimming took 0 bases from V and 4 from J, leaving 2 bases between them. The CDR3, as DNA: TGCGCCAGCAGCTTGGCGGGGGCCAACGTCCTGACTTTC. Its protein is CASSLAGANVLTF.

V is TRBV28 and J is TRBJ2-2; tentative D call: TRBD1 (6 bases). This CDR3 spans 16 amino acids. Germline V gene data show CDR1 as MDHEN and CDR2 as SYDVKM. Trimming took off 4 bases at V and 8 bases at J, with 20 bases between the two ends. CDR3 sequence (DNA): TGTGCCAGCAGTTCTACCGGGACAAAGGGTTGGGGGGAGCTGTTTTTT. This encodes CASSSTGTKGWGELFF.